The 5 T cell receptor beta chains below come from one sample, sequenced in a study of identical twins. Each CDR3 protein gets one entry after TCRdb re-called the 5' RACE reads with MiXCR. The sample yields roughly 570,000 distinct CDR3 sequences, just under 10% seen once. These sequences were also reported in another study, on yellow fever vaccine responses in identical twins.

The sequencing input was PBMCs. The receptors here all came from a young woman in good health.

As DNA, the CDR3 is TGTGCCAGCAGTGGAGGGGGGCTAGCAATTACAGATACGCAGTATTTT. Translated, it gives CASSGGGLAITDTQYF. This rearrangement joins TRBV2 to TRBJ2-3, with D possibly being TRBD1 or TRBD2 (6 bases each). This CDR3 contains 16 residues. V was shortened by 4 bases and J by 3 bases, with 17 bases between the two germline ends. Per the germline V gene, CDR1 is SNHLY and CDR2 is FYNNEI.

V and J are TRBV4-3 and TRBJ2-3, with 10 bases aligning to TRBD2. In germline, CDR1 is LGHNA, CDR2 YSLEER. Losses at the gene ends were 0 bases for V and 2 bases for J; bases not matched to a gene: 2. The CDR3 is made up of 16 amino acids. This CDR3 is CASSQELAGATDTQYF. Written as DNA, the CDR3 is TGCGCCAGCAGCCAAGAGCTAGCGGGGGCCACAGATACGCAGTATTTT.

The genes are TRBV28 and TRBJ1-2; TRBD1 is a possible D gene (6 bases). V was clipped by 4 bases and J by 4 bases, with 19 bases between them. Germline V gene lookup returns CDR1 MDHEN and CDR2 SYDVKM. CDR3 length equals 16 residues. CDR3 DNA sequence: TGTGCCAGCAGTTCATTCCCGGACAGCCTTATCTATGGCTACACCTTC. Its translation is CASSSFPDSLIYGYTF.

The table lists this clonotype with many counts. V and J are TRBV7-9 and TRBJ2-5; D may be TRBD1 (6 bases). CDR1 is SEHNR and CDR2 is FQNEAQ in the germline V gene (reference sequence). Trimming left V 5 bases short and J 1 base short, with 11 bases between. The CDR3 contains 14 residues. The CDR3 protein is CASSRLTGQETQYF. DNA for the CDR3: TGTGCCAGCAGCCGTCTGACAGGCCAAGAGACCCAGTACTTC. The entire variable domain, with the rest obtained from reference TRBV7-9 and TRBJ2-5, is as follows: DTGVSQNPRHKITKRGQNVTFRCDPISEHNRLYWYRQTLGQGPEFLTYFQNEAQLEKSRLLSDRFSAERPKGSFSTLEIQRTEQGDSAMYLCASSRLTGQETQYFGPGTRLLVL.

This sequence joins TRBV20-1 and TRBJ2-3; no firm D call. The CDR3 is 14 residues long. V shed 3 bases and J shed 3 bases, with 13 bases lying between them. Germline V gene data show CDR1 as DFQATT and CDR2 as SNEGSKA (reference sequence). The CDR3 DNA is TGCAGTGCTAGTACCCAACAACCGACAGATACGCAGTATTTT. This sequence encodes CSASTQQPTDTQYF.